The entry below gives a single T cell receptor beta chain sequence along with its context. The data were taken from a study of blood T cell repertoires in COVID-19. As for the study in general: The samples span acute and convalescent COVID-19 from the United States, Italy and Spain. From T cells, B-cell-depleted T cells, or PBMCs came the material, which was cDNA or gDNA.

The V gene lost 1 base and the J gene lost 7 bases, with 11 bases spanning the gap. CDR1 and CDR2 (germline): MNHNS, SASEGT. CDR3 length: 15 residues. Data came from immunoSEQ multiplex PCR; TCRdb stores just in-frame clones and leaves some out. Among over 400,000 clones listed, 88% were seen once. This chain connects TRBV6-1 to TRBJ1-6; tentative D call: TRBD1 (5 bases). The specimen was PBMCs or T cells enriched from blood (not recorded which). The sequence came from a woman in her sixties who had recovered from COVID-19. The CDR3 nucleotides read TGTGCCAGCAGTGAAGGTCAGGGTTCGAATTCACCCCTCCACTTT. As protein: CASSEGQGSNSPLHF.